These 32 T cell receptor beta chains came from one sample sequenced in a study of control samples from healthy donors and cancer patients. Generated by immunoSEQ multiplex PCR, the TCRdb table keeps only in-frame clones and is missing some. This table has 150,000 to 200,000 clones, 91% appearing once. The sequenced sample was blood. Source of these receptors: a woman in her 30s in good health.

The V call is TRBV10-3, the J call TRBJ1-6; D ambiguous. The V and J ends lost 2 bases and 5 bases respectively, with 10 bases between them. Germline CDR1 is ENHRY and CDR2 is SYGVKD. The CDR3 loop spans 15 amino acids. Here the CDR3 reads CAISEEDGNNSPLHF. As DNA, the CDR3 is TGTGCCATCAGTGAGGAGGACGGGAATAATTCACCCCTCCACTTT.

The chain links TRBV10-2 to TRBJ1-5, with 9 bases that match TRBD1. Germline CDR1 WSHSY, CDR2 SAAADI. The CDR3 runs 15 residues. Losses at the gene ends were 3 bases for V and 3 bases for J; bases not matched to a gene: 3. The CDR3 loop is CASSDTGGFNQPQHF. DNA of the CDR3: TGCGCCAGCAGTGATACAGGGGGCTTCAATCAGCCCCAGCATTTT.

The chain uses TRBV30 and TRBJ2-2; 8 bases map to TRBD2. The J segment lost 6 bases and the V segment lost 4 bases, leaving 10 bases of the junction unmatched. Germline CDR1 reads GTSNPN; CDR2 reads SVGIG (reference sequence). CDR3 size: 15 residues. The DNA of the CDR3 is TGTGCCTGGACCCTGACTAGCGAGCTTTCCGGGGAGCTGTTTTTT. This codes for CAWTLTSELSGELFF.

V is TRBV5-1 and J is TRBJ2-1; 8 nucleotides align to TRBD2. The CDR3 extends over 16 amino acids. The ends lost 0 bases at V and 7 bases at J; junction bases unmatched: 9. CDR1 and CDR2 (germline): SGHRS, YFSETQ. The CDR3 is CASSLAWAGGGNEQFF. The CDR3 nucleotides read TGCGCCAGCAGCTTGGCGTGGGCGGGGGGTGGAAATGAGCAGTTCTTC.

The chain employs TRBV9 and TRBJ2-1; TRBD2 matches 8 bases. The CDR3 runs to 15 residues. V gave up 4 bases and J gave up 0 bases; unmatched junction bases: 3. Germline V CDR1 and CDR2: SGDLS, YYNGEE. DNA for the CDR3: TGTGCCAGCAGCCAAAGCGGGAGCTCCTACAATGAGCAGTTCTTC. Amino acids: CASSQSGSSYNEQFF.

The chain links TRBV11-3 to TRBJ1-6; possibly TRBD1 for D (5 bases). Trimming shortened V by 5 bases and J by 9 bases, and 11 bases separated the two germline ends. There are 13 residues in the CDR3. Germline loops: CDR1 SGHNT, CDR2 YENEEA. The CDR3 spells CASSPGRVSPLHF. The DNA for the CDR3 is TGTGCCAGCAGCCCGGGACGGGTTTCACCCCTCCACTTT.

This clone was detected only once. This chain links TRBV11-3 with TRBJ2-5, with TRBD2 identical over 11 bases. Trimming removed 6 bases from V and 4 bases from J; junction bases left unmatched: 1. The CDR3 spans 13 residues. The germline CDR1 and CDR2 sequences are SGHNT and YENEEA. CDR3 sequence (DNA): TGTGCCAGCAGGACTAGCGGGATAGAGACCCAGTACTTC. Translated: CASRTSGIETQYF.

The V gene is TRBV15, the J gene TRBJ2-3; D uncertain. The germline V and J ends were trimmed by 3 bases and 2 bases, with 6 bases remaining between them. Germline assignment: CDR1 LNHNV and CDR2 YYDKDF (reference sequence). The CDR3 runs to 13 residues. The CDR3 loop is CATSRYTTDTQYF. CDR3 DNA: TGTGCCACCAGCAGGTATACCACAGATACGCAGTATTTT.

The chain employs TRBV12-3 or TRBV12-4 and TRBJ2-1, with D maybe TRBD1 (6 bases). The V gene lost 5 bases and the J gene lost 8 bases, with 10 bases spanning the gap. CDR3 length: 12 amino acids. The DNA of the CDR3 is TGTGCCAGCAGTCCCCAGGGGTATGAGCAGTTCTTC. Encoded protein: CASSPQGYEQFF.

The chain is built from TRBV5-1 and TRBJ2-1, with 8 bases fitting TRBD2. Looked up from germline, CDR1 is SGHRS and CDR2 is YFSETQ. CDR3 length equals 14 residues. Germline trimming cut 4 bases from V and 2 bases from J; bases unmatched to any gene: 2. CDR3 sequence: CASSPLAAYNEQFF. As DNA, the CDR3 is TGCGCCAGCAGCCCACTAGCGGCCTACAATGAGCAGTTCTTC. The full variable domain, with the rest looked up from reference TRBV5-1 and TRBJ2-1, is KAGVTQTPRYLIKTRGQQVTLSCSPISGHRSVSWYQQTPGQGLQFLFEYFSETQRNKGNFPGRFSGRQFSNSRSEMNVSTLELGDSALYLCASSPLAAYNEQFFGPGTRLTVL.

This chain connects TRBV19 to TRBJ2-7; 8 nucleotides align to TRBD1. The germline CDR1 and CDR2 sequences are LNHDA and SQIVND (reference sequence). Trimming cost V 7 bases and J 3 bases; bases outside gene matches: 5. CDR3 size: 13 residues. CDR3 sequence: CASKEDRGYEQYF. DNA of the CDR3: TGTGCCAGTAAAGAAGACAGGGGCTACGAGCAGTACTTC.

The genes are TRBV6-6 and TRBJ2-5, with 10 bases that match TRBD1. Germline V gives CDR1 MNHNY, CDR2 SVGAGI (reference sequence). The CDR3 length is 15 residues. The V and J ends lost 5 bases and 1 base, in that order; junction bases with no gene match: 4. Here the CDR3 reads CASSPGTGVQETQYF. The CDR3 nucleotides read TGTGCCAGCAGTCCAGGGACAGGGGTCCAAGAGACCCAGTACTTC.

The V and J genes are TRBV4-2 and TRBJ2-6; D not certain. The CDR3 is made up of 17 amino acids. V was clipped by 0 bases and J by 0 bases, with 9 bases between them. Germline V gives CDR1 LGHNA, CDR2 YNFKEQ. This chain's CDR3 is CASSQEGGVSGANVLTF. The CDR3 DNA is TGTGCCAGCAGCCAAGAAGGTGGGGTCTCTGGGGCCAACGTCCTGACTTTC.

The CDR3, as DNA: TGTGCCAGTAAAGAACGGAATAATGAAAAACTGTTTTTT. It specifies CASKERNNEKLFF. The chain joins TRBV19 to TRBJ1-4; unclear D gene. V lost 7 bases to trimming and J lost 4 bases, with 10 bases between them. This CDR3 has 13 residues. Germline loops: CDR1 LNHDA, CDR2 SQIVND (reference sequence).

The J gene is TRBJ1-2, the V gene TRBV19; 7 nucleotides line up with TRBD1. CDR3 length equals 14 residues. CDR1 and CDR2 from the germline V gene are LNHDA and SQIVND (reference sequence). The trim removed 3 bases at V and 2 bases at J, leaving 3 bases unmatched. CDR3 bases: TGTGCCAGTAGTATCGGGACAGTGAACTATGGCTACACCTTC. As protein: CASSIGTVNYGYTF.

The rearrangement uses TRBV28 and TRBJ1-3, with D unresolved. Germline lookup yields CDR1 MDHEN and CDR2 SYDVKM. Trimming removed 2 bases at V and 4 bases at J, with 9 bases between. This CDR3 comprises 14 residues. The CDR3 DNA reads TGTGCCAGCAGTTTAGGGCAATTCGGAAACACCATATATTTT. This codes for CASSLGQFGNTIYF.

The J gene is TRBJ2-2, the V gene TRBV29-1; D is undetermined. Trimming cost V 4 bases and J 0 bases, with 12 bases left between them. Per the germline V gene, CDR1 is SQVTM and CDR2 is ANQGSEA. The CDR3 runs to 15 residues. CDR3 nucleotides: TGCAGCGTTGTAACTGCTAACGCGAACACCGGGGAGCTGTTTTTT. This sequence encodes CSVVTANANTGELFF.

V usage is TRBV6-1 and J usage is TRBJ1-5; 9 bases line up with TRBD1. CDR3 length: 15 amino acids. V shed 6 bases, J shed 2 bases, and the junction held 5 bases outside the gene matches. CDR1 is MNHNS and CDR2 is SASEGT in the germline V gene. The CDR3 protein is CASSDRGSGNQPQHF. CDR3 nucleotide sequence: TGTGCCAGCAGCGACAGGGGGTCGGGCAATCAGCCCCAGCATTTT.

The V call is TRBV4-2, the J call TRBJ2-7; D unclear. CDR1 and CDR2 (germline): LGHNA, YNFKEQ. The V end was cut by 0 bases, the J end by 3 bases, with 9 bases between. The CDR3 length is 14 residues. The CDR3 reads CASSQEEQIYEQYF. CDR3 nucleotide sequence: TGTGCCAGCAGCCAAGAGGAACAAATCTACGAGCAGTACTTC.

The CDR3 region has the DNA TGTGCCAGCAGCTTTAGGTTCGATGAAAAACTGTTTTTT. Protein product: CASSFRFDEKLFF. This sequence joins TRBV11-3 and TRBJ1-4, with no clear D. CDR3 length: 13 residues. Trimming stripped 3 bases from V and 6 bases from J, with 8 bases between. Germline-derived CDR1 and CDR2 are SGHNT and YENEEA. Drawing the rest from reference TRBV11-3 and TRBJ1-4, the complete variable domain is EAGVVQSPRYKIIEKKQPVAFWCNPISGHNTLYWYLQNLGQGPELLIRYENEEAVDDSQLPKDRFSAERLKGVDSTLKIQPAELGDSAVYLCASSFRFDEKLFFGSGTQLSVL.

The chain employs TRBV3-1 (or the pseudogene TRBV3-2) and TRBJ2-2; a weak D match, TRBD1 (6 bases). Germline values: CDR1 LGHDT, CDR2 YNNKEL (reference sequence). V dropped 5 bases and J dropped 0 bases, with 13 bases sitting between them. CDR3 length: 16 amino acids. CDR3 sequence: CASSARGSSNTGELFF. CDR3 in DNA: TGTGCCAGCAGCGCCAGGGGCTCTTCGAACACCGGGGAGCTGTTTTTT.

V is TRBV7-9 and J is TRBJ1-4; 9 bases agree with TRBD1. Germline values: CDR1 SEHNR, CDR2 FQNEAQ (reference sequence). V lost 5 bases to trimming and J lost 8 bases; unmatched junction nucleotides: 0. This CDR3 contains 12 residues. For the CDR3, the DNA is TGTGCCAGCAGCGGACAGGGGGAAAAACTGTTTTTT. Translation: CASSGQGEKLFF.

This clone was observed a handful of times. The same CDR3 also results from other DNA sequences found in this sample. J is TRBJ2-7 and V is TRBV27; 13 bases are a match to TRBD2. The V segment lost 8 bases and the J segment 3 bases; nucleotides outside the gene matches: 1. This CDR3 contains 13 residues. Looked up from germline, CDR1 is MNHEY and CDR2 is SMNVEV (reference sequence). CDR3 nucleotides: TGTGCCAGCGGACTAGCGGGGGACTACGAGCAGTACTTC. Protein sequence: CASGLAGDYEQYF.

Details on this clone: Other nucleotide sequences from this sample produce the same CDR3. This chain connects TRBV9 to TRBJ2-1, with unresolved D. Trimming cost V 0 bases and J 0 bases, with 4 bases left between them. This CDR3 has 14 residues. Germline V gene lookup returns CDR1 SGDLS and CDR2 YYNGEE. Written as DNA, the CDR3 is TGTGCCAGCAGCGTAGCCAGCTCCTACAATGAGCAGTTCTTC. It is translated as CASSVASSYNEQFF.

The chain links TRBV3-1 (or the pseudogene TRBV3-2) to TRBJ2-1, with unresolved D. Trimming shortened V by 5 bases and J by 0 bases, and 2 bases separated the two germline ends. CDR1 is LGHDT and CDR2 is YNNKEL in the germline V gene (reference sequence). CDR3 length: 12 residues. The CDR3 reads CASSYSYNEQFF. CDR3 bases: TGTGCCAGCAGCTACTCCTACAATGAGCAGTTCTTC.

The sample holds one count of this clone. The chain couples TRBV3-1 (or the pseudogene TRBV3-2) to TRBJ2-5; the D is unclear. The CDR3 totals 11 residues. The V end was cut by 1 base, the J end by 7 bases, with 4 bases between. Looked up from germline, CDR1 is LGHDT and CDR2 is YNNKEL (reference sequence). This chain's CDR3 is CASSQGWTQYF. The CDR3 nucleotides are TGTGCCAGCAGCCAAGGGTGGACCCAGTACTTC.

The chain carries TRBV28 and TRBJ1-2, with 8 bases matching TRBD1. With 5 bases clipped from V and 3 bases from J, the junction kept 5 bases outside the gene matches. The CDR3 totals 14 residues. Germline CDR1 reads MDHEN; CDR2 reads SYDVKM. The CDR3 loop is CASSQGARDYGYTF. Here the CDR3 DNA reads TGTGCCAGCAGTCAGGGGGCGCGGGACTATGGCTACACCTTC.

CDR3 sequence (DNA): TGTGCCAGCAGCTTAGGGCCTAGCGGGAGGAATACGCAGTATTTT. Its translation is CASSLGPSGRNTQYF. The chain carries TRBV7-2 and TRBJ2-3, with 11 bases fitting TRBD2. The junction had 4 bases not matched to a gene; V was cut back by 1 base and J by 7 bases. Germline CDR1 SGHTA, CDR2 FQGNSA. The CDR3 sequence is 15 residues long.

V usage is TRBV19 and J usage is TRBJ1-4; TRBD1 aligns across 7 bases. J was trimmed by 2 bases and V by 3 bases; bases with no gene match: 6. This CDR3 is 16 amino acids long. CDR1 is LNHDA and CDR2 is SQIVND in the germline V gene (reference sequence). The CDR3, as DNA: TGTGCCAGTAGTATCCGACAGGGCGCGACTAATGAAAAACTGTTTTTT. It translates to CASSIRQGATNEKLFF.

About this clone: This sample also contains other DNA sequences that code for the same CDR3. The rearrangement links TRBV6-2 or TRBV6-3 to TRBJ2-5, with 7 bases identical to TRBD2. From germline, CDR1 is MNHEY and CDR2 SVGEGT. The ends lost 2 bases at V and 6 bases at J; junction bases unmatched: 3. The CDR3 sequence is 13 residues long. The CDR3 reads CASSYGGVKTQYF. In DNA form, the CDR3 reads TGTGCCAGCAGTTACGGGGGGGTTAAGACCCAGTACTTC.

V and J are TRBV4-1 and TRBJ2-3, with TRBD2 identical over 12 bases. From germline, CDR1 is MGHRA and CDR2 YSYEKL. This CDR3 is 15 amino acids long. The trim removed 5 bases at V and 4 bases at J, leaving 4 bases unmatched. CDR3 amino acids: CASSVSSGGADTQYF. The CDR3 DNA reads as TGCGCCAGCAGCGTTTCTAGCGGGGGGGCAGATACGCAGTATTTT.

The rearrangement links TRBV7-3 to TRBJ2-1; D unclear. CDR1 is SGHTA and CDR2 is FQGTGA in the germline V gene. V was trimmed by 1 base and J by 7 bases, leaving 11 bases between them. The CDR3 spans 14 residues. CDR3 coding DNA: TGTGCCAGCAGCTTAATTGTGGGCAGAAATGAGCAGTTCTTC. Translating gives CASSLIVGRNEQFF.